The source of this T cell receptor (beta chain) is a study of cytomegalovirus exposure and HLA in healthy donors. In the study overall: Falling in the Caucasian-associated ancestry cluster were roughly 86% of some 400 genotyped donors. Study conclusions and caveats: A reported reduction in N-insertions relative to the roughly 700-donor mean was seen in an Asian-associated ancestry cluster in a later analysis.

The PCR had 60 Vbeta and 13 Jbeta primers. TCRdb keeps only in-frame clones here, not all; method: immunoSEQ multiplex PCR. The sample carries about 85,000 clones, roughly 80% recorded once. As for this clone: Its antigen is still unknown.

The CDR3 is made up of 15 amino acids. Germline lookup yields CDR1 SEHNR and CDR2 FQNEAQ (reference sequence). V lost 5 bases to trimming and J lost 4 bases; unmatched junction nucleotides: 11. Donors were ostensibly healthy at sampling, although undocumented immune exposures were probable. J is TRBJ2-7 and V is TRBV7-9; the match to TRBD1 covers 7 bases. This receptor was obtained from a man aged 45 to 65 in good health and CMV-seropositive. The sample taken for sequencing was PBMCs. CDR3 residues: CASSRSGTEKYEQYF. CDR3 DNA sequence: TGTGCCAGCAGCAGATCCGGGACAGAAAAATACGAGCAGTACTTC. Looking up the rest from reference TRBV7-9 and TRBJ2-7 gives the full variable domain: DTGVSQNPRHKITKRGQNVTFRCDPISEHNRLYWYRQTLGQGPEFLTYFQNEAQLEKSRLLSDRFSAERPKGSFSTLEIQRTEQGDSAMYLCASSRSGTEKYEQYFGPGTRLTVT.